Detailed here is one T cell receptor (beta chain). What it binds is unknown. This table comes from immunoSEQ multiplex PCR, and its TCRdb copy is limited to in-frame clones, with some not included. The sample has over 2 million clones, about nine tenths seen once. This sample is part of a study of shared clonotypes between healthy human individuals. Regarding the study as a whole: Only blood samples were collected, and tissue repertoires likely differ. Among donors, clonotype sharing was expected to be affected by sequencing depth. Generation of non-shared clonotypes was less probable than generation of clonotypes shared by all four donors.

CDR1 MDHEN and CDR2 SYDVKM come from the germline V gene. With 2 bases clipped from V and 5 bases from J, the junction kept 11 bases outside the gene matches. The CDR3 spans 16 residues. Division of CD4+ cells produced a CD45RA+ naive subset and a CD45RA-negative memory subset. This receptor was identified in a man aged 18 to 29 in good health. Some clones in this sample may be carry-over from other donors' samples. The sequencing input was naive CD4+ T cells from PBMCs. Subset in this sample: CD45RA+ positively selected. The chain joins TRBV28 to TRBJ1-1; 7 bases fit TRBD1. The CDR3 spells CASSLRGRGSQTEAFF. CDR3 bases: TGTGCCAGCAGTTTACGGGGCAGGGGGTCGCAGACTGAAGCTTTCTTT.